Presented here are 4 T cell receptor beta chains from one specimen sequenced in a study of shared clonotypes between healthy human individuals. CD45RO-negative, CCR7-selected cells formed the naive CD8 fraction, which excluded terminally differentiated effector memory CD45RA+ cells. Sequenced by immunoSEQ multiplex PCR; TCRdb stores in-frame clones only, minus some. The sample has around 1.9 million clones; 93% are singletons. The sequenced sample was naive CD8+ T cells from PBMCs. Every receptor here comes from a man between 18 and 29 years old in good health. Some clones in this sample may be carry-over from other donors' samples.

The chain employs TRBV6-5 and TRBJ2-7; D might be TRBD1 or TRBD2, each matching 5 bases. CDR3 length: 15 residues. V gave up 7 bases and J gave up 7 bases, with 23 bases separating them. Germline V gene lookup returns CDR1 MNHEY and CDR2 SVGAGI. This chain's CDR3 is CASKPGRMSFGEQYF. The DNA for the CDR3 is TGTGCCAGCAAACCGGGACGTATGAGCTTCGGGGAGCAGTACTTC.

The V and J genes are TRBV2 and TRBJ2-1; 7 bases are a match to TRBD2. CDR3 size: 14 residues. The germline V gene has CDR1 SNHLY and CDR2 FYNNEI. J gave up 0 bases and V 5 bases, and 1 base lay outside the gene matches. Here the CDR3 DNA reads TGTGCCAGCAGTTGGACTAGCTCCTACAATGAGCAGTTCTTC. Its protein is CASSWTSSYNEQFF.

The chain is built from TRBV6-6 and TRBJ2-7; TRBD1 matches 8 bases. This CDR3 region has 15 residues. Germline CDR1 is MNHNY and CDR2 is SVGAGI (reference sequence). J was trimmed by 0 bases and V by 2 bases; bases with no gene match: 3. The CDR3 is CASSYGTGGSYEQYF. Written as DNA, the CDR3 is TGTGCCAGCAGTTACGGGACAGGTGGCTCCTACGAGCAGTACTTC.

The chain couples TRBV11-3 to TRBJ1-1, with unresolved D. The CDR3 loop spans 13 amino acids. The ends were cut back, 5 bases at V and 6 bases at J, with 13 bases in the middle. The V gene's germline CDR1 is SGHNT and CDR2 YENEEA. The CDR3 reads CASSLGVAAEAFF. DNA for the CDR3: TGTGCCAGCAGCCTAGGTGTCGCCGCTGAAGCTTTCTTT.